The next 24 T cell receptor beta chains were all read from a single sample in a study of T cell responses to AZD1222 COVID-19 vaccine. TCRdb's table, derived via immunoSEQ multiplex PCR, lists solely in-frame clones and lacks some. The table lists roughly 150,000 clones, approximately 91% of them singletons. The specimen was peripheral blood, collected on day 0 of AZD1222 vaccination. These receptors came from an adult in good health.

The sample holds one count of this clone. The CDR3 region has the DNA TGTGCCAGCAGCTCCCCCCCAGTCTACGAGCAGTACTTC. It translates to CASSSPPVYEQYF. This chain links TRBV7-9 with TRBJ2-7, with D unclear. The V gene's germline CDR1 is SEHNR and CDR2 FQNEAQ (reference sequence). The CDR3 is 13 residues long. Trimming stripped 4 bases from V and 3 bases from J, with 10 bases between.

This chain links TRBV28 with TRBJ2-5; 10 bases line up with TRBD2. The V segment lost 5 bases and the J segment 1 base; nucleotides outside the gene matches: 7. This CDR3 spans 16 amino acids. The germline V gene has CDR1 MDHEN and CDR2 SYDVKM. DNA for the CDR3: TGTGCCAGCAGTCTATTTGGACTAGCGGTCCAAGAGACCCAGTACTTC. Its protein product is CASSLFGLAVQETQYF.

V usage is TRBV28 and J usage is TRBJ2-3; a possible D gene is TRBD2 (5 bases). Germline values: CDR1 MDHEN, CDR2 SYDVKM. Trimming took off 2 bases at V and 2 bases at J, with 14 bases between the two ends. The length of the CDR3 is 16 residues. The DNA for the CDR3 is TGTGCCAGCAGTTTAGTTGGCGGTCTAGCCACAGATACGCAGTATTTT. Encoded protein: CASSLVGGLATDTQYF.

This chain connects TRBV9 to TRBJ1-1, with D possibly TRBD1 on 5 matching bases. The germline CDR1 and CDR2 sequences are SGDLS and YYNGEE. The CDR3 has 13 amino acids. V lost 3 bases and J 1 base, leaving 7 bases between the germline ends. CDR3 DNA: TGTGCCAGCAGCGAGGGGACGAACACTGAAGCTTTCTTT. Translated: CASSEGTNTEAFF.

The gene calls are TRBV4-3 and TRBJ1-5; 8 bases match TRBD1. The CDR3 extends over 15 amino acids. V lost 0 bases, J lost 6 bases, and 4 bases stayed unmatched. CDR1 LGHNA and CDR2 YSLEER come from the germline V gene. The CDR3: CASSQDYRGSQPQHF. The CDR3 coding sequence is TGCGCCAGCAGCCAAGATTACAGGGGGAGTCAGCCCCAGCATTTT.

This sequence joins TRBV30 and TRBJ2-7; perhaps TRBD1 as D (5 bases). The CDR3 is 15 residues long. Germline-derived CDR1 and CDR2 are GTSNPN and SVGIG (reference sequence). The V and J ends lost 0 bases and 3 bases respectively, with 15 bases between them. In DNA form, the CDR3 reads TGTGCCTGGAGTGTCTCGACAGCCCGTCTCTACGAGCAGTACTTC. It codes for CAWSVSTARLYEQYF.

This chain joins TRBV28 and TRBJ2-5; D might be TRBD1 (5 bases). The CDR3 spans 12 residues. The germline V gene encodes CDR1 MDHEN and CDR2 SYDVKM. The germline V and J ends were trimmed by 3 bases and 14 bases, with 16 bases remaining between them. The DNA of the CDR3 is TGTGCCAGCAGTTTGGTAGACAGAACAAGTTACTTC. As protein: CASSLVDRTSYF.

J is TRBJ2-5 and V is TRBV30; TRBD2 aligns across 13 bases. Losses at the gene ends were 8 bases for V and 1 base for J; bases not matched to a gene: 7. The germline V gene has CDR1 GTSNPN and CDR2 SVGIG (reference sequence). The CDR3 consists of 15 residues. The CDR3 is CAGLGTSGTQETQYF. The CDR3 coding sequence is TGTGCCGGACTCGGGACTAGCGGGACCCAAGAGACCCAGTACTTC. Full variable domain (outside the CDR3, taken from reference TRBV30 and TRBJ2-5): SQTIHQWPATLVQPVGSPLSLECTVEGTSNPNLYWYRQAAGRGLQLLFYSVGIGQISSEVPQNLSASRPQDRQFILSSKKLLLSDSGFYLCAGLGTSGTQETQYFGPGTRLLVL.

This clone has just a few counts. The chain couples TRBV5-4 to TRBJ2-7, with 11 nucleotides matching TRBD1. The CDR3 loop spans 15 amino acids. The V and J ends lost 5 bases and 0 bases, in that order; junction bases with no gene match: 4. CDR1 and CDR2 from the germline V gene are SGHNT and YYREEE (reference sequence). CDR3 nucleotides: TGTGCCAGCAGTCCCGGGACAGGGGGCTCCTACGAGCAGTACTTC. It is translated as CASSPGTGGSYEQYF.

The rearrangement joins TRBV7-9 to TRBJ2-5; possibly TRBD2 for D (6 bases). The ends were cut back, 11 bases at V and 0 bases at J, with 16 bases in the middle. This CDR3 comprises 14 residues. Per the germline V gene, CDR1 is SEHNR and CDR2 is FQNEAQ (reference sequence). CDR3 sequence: CAASWGEYQETQYF. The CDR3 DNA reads TGTGCCGCGTCGTGGGGGGAGTACCAAGAGACCCAGTACTTC.

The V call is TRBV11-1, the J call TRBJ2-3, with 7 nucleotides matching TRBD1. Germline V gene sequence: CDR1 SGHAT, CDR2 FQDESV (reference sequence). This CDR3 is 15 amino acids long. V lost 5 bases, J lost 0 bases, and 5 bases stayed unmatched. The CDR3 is CASSLRGFSTDTQYF. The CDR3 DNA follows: TGTGCCAGCAGCCTCAGGGGGTTTAGCACAGATACGCAGTATTTT. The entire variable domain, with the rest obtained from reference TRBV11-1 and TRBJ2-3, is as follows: EAEVAQSPRYKITEKSQAVAFWCDPISGHATLYWYRQILGQGPELLVQFQDESVVDDSQLPKDRFSAERLKGVDSTLKIQPAELGDSAMYLCASSLRGFSTDTQYFGPGTRLTVL.

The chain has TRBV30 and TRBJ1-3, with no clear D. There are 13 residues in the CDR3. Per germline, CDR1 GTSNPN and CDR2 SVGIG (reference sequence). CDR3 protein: CAQTATSGNTIYF. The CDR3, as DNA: TGTGCACAAACAGCTACCTCTGGAAACACCATATATTTT.

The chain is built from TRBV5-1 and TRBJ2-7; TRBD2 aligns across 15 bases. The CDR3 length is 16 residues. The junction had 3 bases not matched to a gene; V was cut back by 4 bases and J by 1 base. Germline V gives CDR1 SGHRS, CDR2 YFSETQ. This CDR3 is CASSGGLAGGSYEQYF. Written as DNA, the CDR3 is TGCGCCAGCAGCGGGGGACTAGCGGGAGGTTCCTACGAGCAGTACTTC.

DNA of the CDR3: TGTGCCAGTAGTACGGTTTTGGGGGGCACTGAAGCTTTCTTT. Its translation: CASSTVLGGTEAFF. The V gene is TRBV19, the J gene TRBJ1-1, with D perhaps matching TRBD1 (5 bases). Germline CDR1 reads LNHDA; CDR2 reads SQIVND (reference sequence). V was pared by 4 bases and J by 4 bases, with 13 bases between. CDR3 length: 14 residues.

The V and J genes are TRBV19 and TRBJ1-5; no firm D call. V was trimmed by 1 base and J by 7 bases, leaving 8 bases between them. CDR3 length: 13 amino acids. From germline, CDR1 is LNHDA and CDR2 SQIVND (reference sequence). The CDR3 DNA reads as TGTGCCAGTAGTATAGGGGTGGGGCAGCCCCAGCATTTT. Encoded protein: CASSIGVGQPQHF.

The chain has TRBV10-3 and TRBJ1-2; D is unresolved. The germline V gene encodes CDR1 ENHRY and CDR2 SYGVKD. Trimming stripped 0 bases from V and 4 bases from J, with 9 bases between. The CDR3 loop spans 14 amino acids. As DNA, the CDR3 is TGTGCCATCAGTGAGTCTGCAGGCCGCTATGGCTACACCTTC. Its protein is CAISESAGRYGYTF.

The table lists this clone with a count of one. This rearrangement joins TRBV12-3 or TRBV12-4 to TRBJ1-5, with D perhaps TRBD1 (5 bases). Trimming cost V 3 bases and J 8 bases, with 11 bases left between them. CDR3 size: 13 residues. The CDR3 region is CASSLGVGKPQHF. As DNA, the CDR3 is TGTGCCAGCAGTTTGGGGGTTGGAAAGCCCCAGCATTTT.

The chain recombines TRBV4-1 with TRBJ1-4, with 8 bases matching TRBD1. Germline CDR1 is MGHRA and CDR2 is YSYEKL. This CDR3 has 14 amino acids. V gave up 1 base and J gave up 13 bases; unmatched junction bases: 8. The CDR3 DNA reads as TGCGCCAGCAGCCAAGCAGGGGGCCCGTCCGGACTGTTTTTT. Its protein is CASSQAGGPSGLFF.

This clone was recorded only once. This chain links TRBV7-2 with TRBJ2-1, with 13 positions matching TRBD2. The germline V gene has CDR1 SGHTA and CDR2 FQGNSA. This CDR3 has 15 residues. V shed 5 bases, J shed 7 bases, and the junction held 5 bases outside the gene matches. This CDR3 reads CASSRTSGSVNEQFF. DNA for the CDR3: TGTGCCAGCAGCCGGACTAGCGGGAGTGTGAATGAGCAGTTCTTC.

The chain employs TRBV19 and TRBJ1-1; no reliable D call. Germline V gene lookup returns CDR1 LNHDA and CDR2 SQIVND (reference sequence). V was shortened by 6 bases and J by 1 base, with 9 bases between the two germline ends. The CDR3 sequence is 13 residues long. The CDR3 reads CASSPLGNTEAFF. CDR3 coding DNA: TGTGCCAGTAGCCCCCTGGGGAACACTGAAGCTTTCTTT.

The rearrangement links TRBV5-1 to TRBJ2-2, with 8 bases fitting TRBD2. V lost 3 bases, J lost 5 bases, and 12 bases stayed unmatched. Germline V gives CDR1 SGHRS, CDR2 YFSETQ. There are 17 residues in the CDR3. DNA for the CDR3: TGCGCCAGCAGCTCGACGGGAGGGACACTGAATACCGGGGAGCTGTTTTTT. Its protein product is CASSSTGGTLNTGELFF.

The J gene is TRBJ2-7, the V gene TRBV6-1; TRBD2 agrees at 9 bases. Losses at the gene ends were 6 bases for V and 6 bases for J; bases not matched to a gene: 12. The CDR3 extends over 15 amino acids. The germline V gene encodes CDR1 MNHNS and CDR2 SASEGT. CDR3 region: CASRHTRGGATEQYF. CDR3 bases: TGTGCCAGCAGGCACACACGCGGGGGGGCCACCGAGCAGTACTTC.

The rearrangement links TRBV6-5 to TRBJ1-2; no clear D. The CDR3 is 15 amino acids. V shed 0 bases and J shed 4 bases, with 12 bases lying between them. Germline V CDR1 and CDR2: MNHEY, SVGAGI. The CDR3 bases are TGTGCCAGCAGTTACTCGACCGATAATCTCTATGGCTACACCTTC. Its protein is CASSYSTDNLYGYTF.

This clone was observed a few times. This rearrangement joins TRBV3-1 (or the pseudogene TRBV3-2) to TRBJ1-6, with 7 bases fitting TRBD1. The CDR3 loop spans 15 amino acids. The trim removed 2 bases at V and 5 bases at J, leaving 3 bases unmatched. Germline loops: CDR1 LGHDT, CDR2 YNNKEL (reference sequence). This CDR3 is CASSQYRGNNSPLHF. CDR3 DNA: TGTGCCAGCAGCCAATACAGGGGTAATAATTCACCCCTCCACTTT.